This TCR beta chain was captured in a study of regulatory dendritic cells for organ transplantation. Study-wide results and caveats: Resting memory CD8+ T cells held the most alloreactive clonotypes.

TCRdb keeps only in-frame clones here, not all; method: immunoSEQ multiplex PCR. Here the sample spans around 19,000 clones, 74% being singletons. Germline-derived CDR1 and CDR2 are SGHDT and YYEEEE. This CDR3 is 15 amino acids long. V was clipped by 5 bases and J by 1 base; unmatched bases: 4. This clone has a single count. As yet, its antigen is unknown. The sequencing input was memory CD4+ T cells from blood. Subset denoted: CD45RO+ memory T cells. The rearrangement uses TRBV5-6 and TRBJ2-3, with 10 bases matching TRBD1. The sequence was obtained from a human donor in good health. CDR3 residues: CASRSTGGGTDTQYF. In DNA form, the CDR3 reads TGTGCCAGCAGGTCGACAGGGGGCGGCACAGATACGCAGTATTTT. The complete variable domain, with remaining parts taken from reference TRBV5-6 and TRBJ2-3, reads DAGVTQSPTHLIKTRGQQVTLRCSPKSGHDTVSWYQQALGQGPQFIFQYYEEEERQRGNFPDRFSGHQFPNYSSELNVNALLLGDSALYLCASRSTGGGTDTQYFGPGTRLTVL.